This TCR beta chain was documented in a study of blood T cell repertoires in COVID-19. Study in general: Acute and convalescent COVID-19 samples came from the United States, Italy and Spain. PBMCs, B-cell-depleted T cells, or T cells were the source of the cDNA or gDNA that made up the material.

In the original workflow: For nucleated cells, counts were estimated from reference gene primer amplification. Data came from immunoSEQ multiplex PCR; TCRdb stores just in-frame clones and leaves some out. V and J calls and clone size are those listed in that table; D and trimming were worked out from the DNA. The sample records a few hundred thousand clones, roughly 88% being singletons. This clone was seen a handful of times. Seattle researchers signed up patients amid active infection and tracked them longitudinally. Germline-derived CDR1 and CDR2 are SGHAT and FQDESV (reference sequence). V lost 5 bases and J lost 4; bases outside the gene matches: 5. This CDR3 comprises 15 residues.

The chain uses TRBV11-1 and TRBJ2-1; 10 bases agree with TRBD1. The source is a woman in her seventies with COVID-19, enrolled during active disease. The sequenced sample consisted of peripheral blood. The CDR3 here is CASSLGTGVYNEQFF. The CDR3 DNA follows: TGTGCCAGCAGCCTAGGGACAGGGGTATACAATGAGCAGTTCTTC. The full variable domain, rest sourced from reference TRBV11-1 and TRBJ2-1, is EAEVAQSPRYKITEKSQAVAFWCDPISGHATLYWYRQILGQGPELLVQFQDESVVDDSQLPKDRFSAERLKGVDSTLKIQPAELGDSAMYLCASSLGTGVYNEQFFGPGTRLTVL.